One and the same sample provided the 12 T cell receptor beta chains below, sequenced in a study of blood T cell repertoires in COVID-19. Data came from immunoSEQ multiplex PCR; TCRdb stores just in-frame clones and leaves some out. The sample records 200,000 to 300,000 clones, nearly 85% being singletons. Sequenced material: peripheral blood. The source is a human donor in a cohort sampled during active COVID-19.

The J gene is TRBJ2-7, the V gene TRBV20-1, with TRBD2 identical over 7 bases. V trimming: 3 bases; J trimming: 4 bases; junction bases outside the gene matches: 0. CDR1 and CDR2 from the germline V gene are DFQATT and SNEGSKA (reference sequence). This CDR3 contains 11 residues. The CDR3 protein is CSARGGYEQYF. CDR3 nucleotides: TGCAGTGCTAGGGGAGGGTACGAGCAGTACTTC.

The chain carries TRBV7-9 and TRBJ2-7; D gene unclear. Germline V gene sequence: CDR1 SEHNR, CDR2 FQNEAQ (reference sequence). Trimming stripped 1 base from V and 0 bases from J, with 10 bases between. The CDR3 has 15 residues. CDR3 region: CASSLDQAYSYEQYF. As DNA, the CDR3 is TGTGCCAGCAGCTTAGACCAGGCCTACTCCTACGAGCAGTACTTC.

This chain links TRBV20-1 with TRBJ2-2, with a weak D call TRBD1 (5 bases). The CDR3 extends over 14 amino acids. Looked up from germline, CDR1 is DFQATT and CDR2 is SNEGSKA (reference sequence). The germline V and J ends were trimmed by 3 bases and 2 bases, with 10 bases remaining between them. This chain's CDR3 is CSASSGINTGELFF. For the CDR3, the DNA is TGCAGTGCTAGTTCAGGGATAAACACCGGGGAGCTGTTTTTT.

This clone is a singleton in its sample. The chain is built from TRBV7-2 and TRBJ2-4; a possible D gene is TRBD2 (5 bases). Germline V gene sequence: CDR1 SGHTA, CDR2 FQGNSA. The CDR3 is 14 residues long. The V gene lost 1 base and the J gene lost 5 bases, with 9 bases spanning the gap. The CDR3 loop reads CASSLGGNQNIQYF. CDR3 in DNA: TGTGCCAGCAGCTTAGGAGGGAACCAAAACATTCAGTACTTC.

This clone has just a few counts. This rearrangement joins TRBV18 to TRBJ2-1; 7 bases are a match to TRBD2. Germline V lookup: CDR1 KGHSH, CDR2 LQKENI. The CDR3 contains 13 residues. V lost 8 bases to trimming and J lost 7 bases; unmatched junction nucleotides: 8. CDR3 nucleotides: TGTGCCAGCGTTACTAGCGATGCTAATGAGCAGTTCTTC. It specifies CASVTSDANEQFF.

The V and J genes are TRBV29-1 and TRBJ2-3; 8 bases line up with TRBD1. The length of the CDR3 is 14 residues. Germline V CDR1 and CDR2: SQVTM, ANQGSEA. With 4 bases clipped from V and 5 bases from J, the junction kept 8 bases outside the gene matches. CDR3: CSVGGGQGKDTQYF. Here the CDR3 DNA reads TGCAGCGTTGGAGGTGGACAGGGTAAAGATACGCAGTATTTT.

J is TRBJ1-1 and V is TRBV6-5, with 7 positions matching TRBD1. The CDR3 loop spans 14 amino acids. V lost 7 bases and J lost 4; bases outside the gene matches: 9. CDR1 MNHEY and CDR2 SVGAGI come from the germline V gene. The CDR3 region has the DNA TGTGCCAGCACCCGAGGACAGGCAAGCACTGAAGCTTTCTTT. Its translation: CASTRGQASTEAFF.

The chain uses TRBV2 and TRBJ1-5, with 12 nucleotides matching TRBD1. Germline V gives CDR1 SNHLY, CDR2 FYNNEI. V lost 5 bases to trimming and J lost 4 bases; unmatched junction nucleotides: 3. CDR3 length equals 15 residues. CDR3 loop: CASSMGQGANQPQHF. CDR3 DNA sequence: TGTGCCAGCAGTATGGGACAGGGGGCTAATCAGCCCCAGCATTTT.

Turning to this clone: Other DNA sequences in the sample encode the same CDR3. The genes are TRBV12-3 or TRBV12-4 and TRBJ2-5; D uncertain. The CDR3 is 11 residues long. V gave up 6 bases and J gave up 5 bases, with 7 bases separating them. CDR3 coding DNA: TGTGCCAGCAGCCTCCGGGAGACCCAGTACTTC. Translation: CASSLRETQYF.

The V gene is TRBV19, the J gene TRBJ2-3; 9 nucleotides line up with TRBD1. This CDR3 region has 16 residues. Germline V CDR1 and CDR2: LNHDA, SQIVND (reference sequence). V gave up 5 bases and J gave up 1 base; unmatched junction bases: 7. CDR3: CASSRPGDRGTDTQYF. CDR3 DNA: TGTGCCAGTAGTCGTCCGGGGGACAGGGGCACAGATACGCAGTATTTT.

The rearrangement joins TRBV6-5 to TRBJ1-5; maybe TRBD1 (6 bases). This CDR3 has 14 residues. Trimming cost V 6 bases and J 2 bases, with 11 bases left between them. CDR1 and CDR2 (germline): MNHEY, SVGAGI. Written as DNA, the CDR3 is TGTGCCAGCAGGAACAGGGTAGGCAATCAGCCCCAGCATTTT. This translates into CASRNRVGNQPQHF.

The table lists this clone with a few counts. The CDR3 DNA is TGTGCCAGCAGTTACTCAGGGGGAAGGGAGACCCAGTACTTC. It codes for CASSYSGGRETQYF. V gene TRBV6-5 combines with J gene TRBJ2-5; maybe TRBD1 (6 bases). Trimming took 0 bases from V and 5 from J, leaving 10 bases between them. The CDR3 is 14 amino acids. From germline, CDR1 is MNHEY and CDR2 SVGAGI.